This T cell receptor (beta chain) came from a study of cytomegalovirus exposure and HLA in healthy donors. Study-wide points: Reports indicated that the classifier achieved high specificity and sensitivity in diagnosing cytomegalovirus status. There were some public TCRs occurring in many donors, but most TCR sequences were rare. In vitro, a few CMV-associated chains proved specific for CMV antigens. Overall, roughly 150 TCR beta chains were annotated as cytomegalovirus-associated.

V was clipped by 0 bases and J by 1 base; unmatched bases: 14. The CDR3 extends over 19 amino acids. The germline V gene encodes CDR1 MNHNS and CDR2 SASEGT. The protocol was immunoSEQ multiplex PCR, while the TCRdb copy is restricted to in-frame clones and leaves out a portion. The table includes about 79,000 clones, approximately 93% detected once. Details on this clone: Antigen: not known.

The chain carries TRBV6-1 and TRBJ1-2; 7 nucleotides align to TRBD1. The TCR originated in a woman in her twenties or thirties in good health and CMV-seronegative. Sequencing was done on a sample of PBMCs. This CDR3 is CASSEALSAGGTLNYGYTF. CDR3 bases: TGTGCCAGCAGTGAAGCGCTTTCGGCAGGGGGTACCCTTAACTATGGCTACACCTTC.